The subject of this entry is one TCR beta chain. CDR3 length: 14 residues. V was clipped by 0 bases and J by 6 bases, with 12 bases between them. CDR1 SGHRS and CDR2 YFSETQ come from the germline V gene. The entry originates in a study of blood T cell repertoires in COVID-19. Overall study: The analysed material was cDNA or gDNA that came from T cells, B-cell-depleted T cells, or PBMCs.

Per the original methods: Nucleated cell counts were estimated from reference gene primer amplification. The method was immunoSEQ multiplex PCR; TCRdb's version includes in-frame clones alone and lacks a portion of them. That table is the source of V, J and clone size, and D and trimming were worked out from the DNA. The data contain over 150,000 clones, roughly nine tenths of them singletons. The source material was peripheral blood. The gene calls are TRBV5-1 and TRBJ1-1; a weak D match, TRBD1 (5 bases). The sequence came from a young man with acute or convalescent COVID-19. For the CDR3, the DNA is TGCGCCAGCAGCTTGGATAGGGGCGGGGCTGAAGCTTTCTTT. Translation gives CASSLDRGGAEAFF.